Listed below are T cell receptor beta chains from one sample, sequenced in a study of response to subunit inactivated influenza vaccine. TCRdb reanalysed the RT-PCR reads using MiXCR and keeps one entry per CDR3 protein. This table holds roughly 500,000 distinct CDR3 sequences, approximately 16% found once. This sample comprised CD4+ T cells sorted from PBMCs, obtained roughly 24 months after vaccination. The receptors originated from a man between 50 and 75 years old who received an inactivated influenza vaccine. CDR3s include the opening cysteine and the closing phenylalanine or tryptophan. Fields, in order: clone size, CDR3 length, D gene, V gene, J gene, CDR3 protein, CDR3 DNA. The D gene is left open where the match is weak. Some rows have no size entry. The others give once, few or many, or a class for an expanded clone.

.	14	TRBD1	TRBV4-2	TRBJ1-1	CASSPDRIVSEAFF	TGTGCCAGCAGCCCGGACAGGATAGTAAGCGAAGCTTTCTTT
few	14	TRBD2	TRBV29-1	TRBJ2-1	CSVGGVAGDNEQFF	TGCAGCGTTGGGGGGGTAGCGGGAGACAATGAGCAGTTCTTC
.	14	.	TRBV18	TRBJ2-5	CASSPSREQETQYF	TGTGCCAGCTCACCAAGCAGAGAACAAGAGACCCAGTACTTC
few	16	.	TRBV7-8	TRBJ2-5	CASSLGYRYLQETQYF	TGTGCCAGCAGCTTAGGGTACAGGTACCTCCAAGAGACCCAGTACTTC
few	14	.	TRBV3-1	TRBJ1-5	CASSQAGSGQPQHF	TGTGCCAGCAGCCAAGCAGGGTCGGGTCAGCCCCAGCATTTT
.	13	TRBD1	TRBV5-1	TRBJ1-2	CASRREGDRGYTF	TGCGCCAGCAGGAGGGAGGGGGACAGAGGCTACACCTTC
few	13	TRBD1	TRBV20-1	TRBJ2-3	CSAGDRVQYTQYF	TGCAGTGCTGGGGACAGGGTTCAGTATACGCAGTATTTT
.	15	.	TRBV7-9	TRBJ2-5	CASSYKGAQEETQYF	TGTGCCAGCAGCTACAAAGGTGCGCAGGAAGAGACCCAGTACTTC
few	16	TRBD1	TRBV4-3	TRBJ2-2	CASSQETGGSTGELFF	TGCGCCAGCAGCCAAGAAACAGGGGGGAGCACCGGGGAGCTGTTTTTT
few	15	.	TRBV5-1	TRBJ2-3	CASSSSGPNTDTQYF	TGCGCCAGCAGCTCTTCGGGTCCCAACACAGATACGCAGTATTTT
.	13	.	TRBV11-2	TRBJ2-1	CASSLAQPLEQFF	TGTGCCAGCAGCTTAGCTCAGCCCCTTGAGCAGTTCTTC
few	15	.	TRBV6-2/TRBV6-3	TRBJ2-1	CASSYWGFKGNEQFF	TGTGCCAGCAGTTACTGGGGGTTCAAAGGCAATGAGCAGTTCTTC
many	14	TRBD1	TRBV5-6	TRBJ1-1	CASSQDRVGTEAFF	TGTGCCAGCAGCCAAGACAGGGTCGGCACTGAAGCTTTCTTT
few	14	.	TRBV3-1	TRBJ2-2	CASSQFQNTGELFF	TGTGCCAGCAGCCAATTCCAGAACACCGGGGAGCTGTTTTTT
few	14	.	TRBV4-2	TRBJ2-5	CASSQSGKRETQYF	TGTGCCAGCAGCCAAAGCGGCAAGCGGGAGACCCAGTACTTC
few	16	TRBD1	TRBV10-3	TRBJ1-1	CAISDLQGGMNTEAFF	TGTGCCATCAGTGACCTACAGGGGGGAATGAACACTGAAGCTTTCTTT
few	14	.	TRBV6-1	TRBJ1-4	CASTGQRPNEKLFF	TGTGCCAGCACCGGACAGCGCCCTAATGAAAAACTGTTTTTT
few	16	TRBD2	TRBV6-5	TRBJ2-7	CASSYRTSGTTYEQYF	TGTGCCAGCAGTTACCGGACTAGCGGGACCACCTACGAGCAGTACTTC
many	14	.	TRBV6-5	TRBJ2-2	CASSYVRNTGELFF	TGTGCCAGCAGTTACGTACGAAACACCGGGGAGCTGTTTTTT
few	14	TRBD2	TRBV28	TRBJ2-2	CASNRGGHTGELFF	TGTGCCAGCAATCGGGGGGGTCACACCGGGGAGCTGTTTTTT
few	13	TRBD1	TRBV5-1	TRBJ2-7	CASGQGATYEQYF	TGCGCCAGCGGACAGGGGGCCACCTACGAGCAGTACTTC
few	17	TRBD2	TRBV2	TRBJ2-3	CASSEASGGSQGDTQYF	TGTGCCAGCAGTGAAGCTAGCGGGGGCTCCCAAGGAGATACGCAGTATTTT
.	17	.	TRBV4-3	TRBJ2-7	CASSQELHTRGTYEQYF	TGCGCCAGCAGCCAAGAGTTGCATACTAGGGGGACCTACGAGCAGTACTTC
few	13	.	TRBV7-8	TRBJ2-1	CASSFVQHNEQFF	TGTGCCAGCAGCTTTGTTCAACACAATGAGCAGTTCTTC
.	15	.	TRBV15	TRBJ2-2	CATSRQMPGSGELFF	TGTGCCACCAGCAGACAAATGCCGGGTTCCGGGGAGCTGTTTTTT
few	17	TRBD2	TRBV18	TRBJ2-1	CASSPRASGREYNEQFF	TGTGCCAGCTCACCCAGAGCTAGCGGGAGGGAGTACAATGAGCAGTTCTTC
many	17	.	TRBV5-1	TRBJ1-1	CASSRSAQYIMNTEAFF	TGCGCCAGCAGCAGGTCAGCTCAATACATCATGAACACTGAAGCTTTCTTT
few	12	.	TRBV6-2/TRBV6-3	TRBJ2-5	CASSPSGKTQYF	TGTGCCAGCAGTCCGTCGGGGAAGACCCAGTACTTC
many	16	TRBD2	TRBV12-3/TRBV12-4	TRBJ2-3	CASSSRTSGSTDTQYF	TGTGCCAGCAGTTCCAGGACTAGCGGGAGCACAGATACGCAGTATTTT
.	14	.	TRBV5-1	TRBJ2-1	CASSEGLRGNEQFF	TGCGCCAGCAGCGAGGGACTCCGAGGCAATGAGCAGTTCTTC
.	13	.	TRBV20-1	TRBJ2-7	CSAQPANPHEQYF	TGCAGTGCCCAACCGGCCAACCCTCACGAGCAGTACTTC
.	14	TRBD1	TRBV6-1	TRBJ1-1	CASSQWTGETEAFF	TGTGCCAGCAGTCAATGGACAGGGGAGACTGAAGCTTTCTTT
.	12	TRBD1	TRBV10-3	TRBJ2-4	CAISNRGDIQYF	TGTGCCATCAGCAACAGGGGAGACATTCAGTACTTC
.	16	TRBD2	TRBV4-2	TRBJ2-5	CASSQEAGVYQETQYF	TGTGCCAGCAGCCAAGAAGCGGGAGTATACCAAGAGACCCAGTACTTC
many	16	.	TRBV12-3/TRBV12-4	TRBJ1-6	CASDRGRGRYNSPLHF	TGTGCCAGCGATCGAGGCCGTGGAAGGTATAATTCACCCCTCCACTTT
.	15	.	TRBV5-1	TRBJ2-2	CASSLVQGGTGELFF	TGCGCCAGCAGCTTGGTCCAGGGTGGAACCGGGGAGCTGTTTTTT
.	13	.	TRBV2	TRBJ2-3	CASRSDTTDTQYF	TGTGCCAGCAGATCAGATACCACAGATACGCAGTATTTT
.	15	.	TRBV28	TRBJ1-2	CASISLWGRSVGYTF	TGTGCCAGCATTAGTCTTTGGGGGCGAAGCGTTGGCTACACCTTC
.	18	TRBD2	TRBV6-1	TRBJ2-5	CASSEGLLAGGRGETQYF	TGTGCCAGCAGTGAGGGGTTACTAGCGGGGGGCCGGGGGGAGACCCAGTACTTC
.	17	.	TRBV4-3	TRBJ2-2	CASSQEPSGPHTGELFF	TGCGCCAGCAGCCAAGAACCTTCTGGACCCCACACCGGGGAGCTGTTTTTT
few	14	.	TRBV9	TRBJ2-2	CASSAAVVTGELFF	TGTGCCAGCAGCGCGGCCGTGGTCACCGGGGAGCTGTTTTTT
.	14	.	TRBV30	TRBJ2-5	CAWERGGIQETQYF	TGTGCCTGGGAGAGGGGGGGTATTCAGGAGACCCAGTACTTC
.	16	TRBD2	TRBV11-2	TRBJ2-5	CASSPSTSGGAETQYF	TGTGCCAGCAGCCCATCGACTAGCGGGGGAGCGGAGACCCAGTACTTC
few	14	TRBD1	TRBV3-1	TRBJ1-1	CASSQEGTGTEAFF	TGTGCCAGCAGCCAAGAAGGGACAGGGACTGAAGCTTTCTTT
many	15	.	TRBV6-5	TRBJ2-5	CASSSLVGGWETQYF	TGTGCCAGCAGCTCACTCGTTGGGGGATGGGAGACCCAGTACTTC
.	15	TRBD1	TRBV10-3	TRBJ1-6	CAISETGTANSPLHF	TGTGCCATCAGTGAGACTGGGACAGCCAATTCACCCCTCCACTTT
.	14	TRBD1	TRBV20-1	TRBJ2-1	CSAGRQGLYNEQFF	TGCAGTGCTGGAAGACAGGGCCTCTACAATGAGCAGTTCTTC
few	14	.	TRBV3-1	TRBJ2-1	CASSQSVQGNEQFF	TGTGCCAGCAGCCAGTCCGTACAGGGCAATGAGCAGTTCTTC
many	11	.	TRBV5-1	TRBJ2-1	CASRTSNEQFF	TGCGCCAGCAGGACGAGTAATGAGCAGTTCTTC
few	12	.	TRBV12-3/TRBV12-4	TRBJ2-5	CASKARGETQYF	TGTGCCAGCAAGGCCCGAGGGGAGACCCAGTACTTC
.	15	.	TRBV28	TRBJ2-7	CASSGSGGAIYEQYF	TGTGCCAGCAGCGGTAGTGGGGGGGCCATTTACGAGCAGTACTTC
.	14	.	TRBV15	TRBJ1-2	CATSREDQGAGYTF	TGTGCCACCAGCAGAGAAGACCAGGGTGCGGGCTACACCTTC
.	13	.	TRBV5-1	TRBJ1-6	CASSLAGTSPLHF	TGCGCCAGCAGCTTGGCTGGGACTTCACCCCTCCACTTT
.	15	TRBD1	TRBV6-2/TRBV6-3	TRBJ2-1	CASSPTGVGYNEQFF	TGTGCCAGCAGTCCGACAGGGGTCGGCTACAATGAGCAGTTCTTC